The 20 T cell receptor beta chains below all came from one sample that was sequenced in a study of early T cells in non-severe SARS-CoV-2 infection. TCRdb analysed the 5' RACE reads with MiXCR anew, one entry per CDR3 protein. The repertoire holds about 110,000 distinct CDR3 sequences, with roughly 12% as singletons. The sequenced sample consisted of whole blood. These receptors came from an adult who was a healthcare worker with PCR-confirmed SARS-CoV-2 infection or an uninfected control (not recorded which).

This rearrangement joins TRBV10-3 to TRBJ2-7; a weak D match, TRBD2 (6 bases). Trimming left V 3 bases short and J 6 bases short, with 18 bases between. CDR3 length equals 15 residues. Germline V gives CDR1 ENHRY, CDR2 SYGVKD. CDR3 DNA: TGTGCCATCAGTGACCCGGGGGTAGCGGAATCCGAGCAGTACTTC. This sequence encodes CAISDPGVAESEQYF.

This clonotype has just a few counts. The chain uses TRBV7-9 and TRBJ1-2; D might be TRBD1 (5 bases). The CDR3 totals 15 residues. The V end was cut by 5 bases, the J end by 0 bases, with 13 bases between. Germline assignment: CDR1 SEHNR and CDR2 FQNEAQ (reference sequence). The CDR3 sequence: CASSPMRGTNYGYTF. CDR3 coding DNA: TGTGCCAGCAGCCCCATGAGGGGTACTAACTATGGCTACACCTTC. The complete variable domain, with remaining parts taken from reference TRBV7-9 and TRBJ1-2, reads DTGVSQNPRHKITKRGQNVTFRCDPISEHNRLYWYRQTLGQGPEFLTYFQNEAQLEKSRLLSDRFSAERPKGSFSTLEIQRTEQGDSAMYLCASSPMRGTNYGYTFGSGTRLTVV.

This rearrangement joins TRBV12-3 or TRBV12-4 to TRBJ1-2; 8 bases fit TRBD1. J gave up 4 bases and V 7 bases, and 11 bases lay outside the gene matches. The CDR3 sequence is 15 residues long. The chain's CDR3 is CASTSDRALVYGYTF. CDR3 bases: TGTGCCAGCACCTCGGACAGGGCTTTAGTCTATGGCTACACCTTC.

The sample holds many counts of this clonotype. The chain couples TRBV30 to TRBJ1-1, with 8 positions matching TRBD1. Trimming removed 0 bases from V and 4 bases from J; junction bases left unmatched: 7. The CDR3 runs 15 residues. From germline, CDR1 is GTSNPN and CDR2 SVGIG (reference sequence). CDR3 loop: CAWSVRAGGTTEAFF. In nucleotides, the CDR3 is TGTGCCTGGAGTGTACGGGCAGGGGGCACCACTGAAGCTTTCTTT.

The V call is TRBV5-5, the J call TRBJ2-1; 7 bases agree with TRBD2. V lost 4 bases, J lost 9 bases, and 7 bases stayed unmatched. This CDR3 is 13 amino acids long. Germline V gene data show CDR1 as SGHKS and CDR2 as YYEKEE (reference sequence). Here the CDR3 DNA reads TGTGCCAGCAGCCCGAGCGGGGTAGGTGAGCAGTTCTTC. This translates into CASSPSGVGEQFF. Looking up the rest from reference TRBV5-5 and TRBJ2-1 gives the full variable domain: DAGVTQSPTHLIKTRGQQVTLRCSPISGHKSVSWYQQVLGQGPQFIFQYYEKEERGRGNFPDRFSARQFPNYSSELNVNALLLGDSALYLCASSPSGVGEQFFGPGTRLTVL.

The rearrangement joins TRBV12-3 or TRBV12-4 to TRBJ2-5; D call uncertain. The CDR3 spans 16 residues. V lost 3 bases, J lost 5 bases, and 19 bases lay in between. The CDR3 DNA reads TGTGCCAGCAGTTTCGGCAAAGACCCCCACTTGGAGACCCAGTACTTC. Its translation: CASSFGKDPHLETQYF.

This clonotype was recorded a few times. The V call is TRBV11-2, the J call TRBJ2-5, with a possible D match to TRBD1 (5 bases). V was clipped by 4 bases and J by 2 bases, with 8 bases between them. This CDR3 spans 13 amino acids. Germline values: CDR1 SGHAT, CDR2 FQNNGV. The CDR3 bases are TGTGCCAGCAGCTCAGGGTTACAAGAGACCCAGTACTTC. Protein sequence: CASSSGLQETQYF.

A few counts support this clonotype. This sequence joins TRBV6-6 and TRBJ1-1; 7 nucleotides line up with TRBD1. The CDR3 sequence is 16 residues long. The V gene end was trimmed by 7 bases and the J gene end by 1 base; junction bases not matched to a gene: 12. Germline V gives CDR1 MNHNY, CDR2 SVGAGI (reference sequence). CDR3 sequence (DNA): TGTGCCAGCATTCCCCAGGGGGGCCGAGGGAACACTGAAGCTTTCTTT. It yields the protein CASIPQGGRGNTEAFF.

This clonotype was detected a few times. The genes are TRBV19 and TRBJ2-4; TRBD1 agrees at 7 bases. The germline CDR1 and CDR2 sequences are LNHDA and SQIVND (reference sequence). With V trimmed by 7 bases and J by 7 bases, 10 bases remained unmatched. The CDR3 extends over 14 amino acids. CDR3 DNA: TGTGCCAGTATGAGATCCGGGACAGCCAACATTCAGTACTTC. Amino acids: CASMRSGTANIQYF.

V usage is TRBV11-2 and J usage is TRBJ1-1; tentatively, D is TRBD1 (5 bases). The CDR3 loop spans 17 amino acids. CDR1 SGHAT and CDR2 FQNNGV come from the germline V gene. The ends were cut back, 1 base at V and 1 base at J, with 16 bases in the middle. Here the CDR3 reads CASSLATGSPRNTEAFF. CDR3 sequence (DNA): TGTGCCAGCAGCTTAGCAACAGGTTCCCCTCGGAACACTGAAGCTTTCTTT.

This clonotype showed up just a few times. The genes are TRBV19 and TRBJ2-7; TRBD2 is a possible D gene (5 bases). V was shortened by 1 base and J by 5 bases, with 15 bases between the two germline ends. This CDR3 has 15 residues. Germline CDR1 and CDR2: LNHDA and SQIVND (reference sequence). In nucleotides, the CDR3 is TGTGCCAGTAGTATAGGGACTGGACCAGTTAACGAGCAGTACTTC. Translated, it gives CASSIGTGPVNEQYF.

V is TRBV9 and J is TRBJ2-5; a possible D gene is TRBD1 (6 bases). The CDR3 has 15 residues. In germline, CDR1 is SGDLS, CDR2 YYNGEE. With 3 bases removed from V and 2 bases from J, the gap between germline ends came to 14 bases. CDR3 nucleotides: TGTGCCAGCAGCGCCGAAACAGGGATGCAAGAGACCCAGTACTTC. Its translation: CASSAETGMQETQYF.

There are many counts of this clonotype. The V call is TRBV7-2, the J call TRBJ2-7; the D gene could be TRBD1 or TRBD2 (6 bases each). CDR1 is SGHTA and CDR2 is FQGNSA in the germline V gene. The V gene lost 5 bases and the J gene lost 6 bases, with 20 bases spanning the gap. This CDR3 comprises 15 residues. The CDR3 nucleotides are TGTGCCAGCAGCCAGCGGGCGCCACGGGGGCCCGAGCAGTACTTC. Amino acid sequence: CASSQRAPRGPEQYF. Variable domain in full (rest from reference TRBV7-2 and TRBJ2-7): GAGVSQSPSNKVTEKGKDVELRCDPISGHTALYWYRQSLGQGLEFLIYFQGNSAPDKSGLPSDRFSAERTGGSVSTLTIQRTQQEDSAVYLCASSQRAPRGPEQYFGPGTRLTVT.

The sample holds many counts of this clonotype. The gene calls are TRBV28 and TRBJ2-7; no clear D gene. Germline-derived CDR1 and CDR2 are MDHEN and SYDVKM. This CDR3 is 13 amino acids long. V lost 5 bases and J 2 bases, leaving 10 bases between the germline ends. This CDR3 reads CASSPNRAYEQYF. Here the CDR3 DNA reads TGTGCCAGCAGTCCAAACAGAGCCTACGAGCAGTACTTC.

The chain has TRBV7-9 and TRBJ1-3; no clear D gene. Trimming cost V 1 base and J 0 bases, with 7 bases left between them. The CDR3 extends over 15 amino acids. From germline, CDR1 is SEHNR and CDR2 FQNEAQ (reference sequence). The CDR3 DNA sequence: TGTGCCAGCAGCTTAGAGGGTCTCTCTGGAAACACCATATATTTT. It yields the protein CASSLEGLSGNTIYF. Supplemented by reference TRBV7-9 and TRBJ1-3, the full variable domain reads DTGVSQNPRHKITKRGQNVTFRCDPISEHNRLYWYRQTLGQGPEFLTYFQNEAQLEKSRLLSDRFSAERPKGSFSTLEIQRTEQGDSAMYLCASSLEGLSGNTIYFGEGSWLTVV.

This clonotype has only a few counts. CDR3 sequence: CASSDRSGDTQYF. Here the CDR3 DNA reads TGTGCCAGCAGTGATAGGAGCGGGGATACGCAGTATTTT. J is TRBJ2-3 and V is TRBV2, with D possibly being TRBD2 (6 bases). The CDR3 has 13 amino acids. Germline V gene lookup returns CDR1 SNHLY and CDR2 FYNNEI. V was trimmed by 3 bases and J by 6 bases, leaving 10 bases between them.

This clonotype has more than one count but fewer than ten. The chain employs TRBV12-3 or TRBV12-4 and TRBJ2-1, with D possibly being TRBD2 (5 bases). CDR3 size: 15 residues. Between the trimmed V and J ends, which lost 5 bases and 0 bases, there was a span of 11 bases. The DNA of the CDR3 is TGTGCCAGCAGTCCCCTTAGCGTCTCCTACAATGAGCAGTTCTTC. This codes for CASSPLSVSYNEQFF.

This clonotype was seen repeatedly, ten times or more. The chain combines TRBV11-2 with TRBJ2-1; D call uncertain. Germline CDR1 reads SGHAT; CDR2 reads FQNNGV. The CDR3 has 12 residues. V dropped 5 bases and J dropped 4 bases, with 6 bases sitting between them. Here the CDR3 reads CASSPRYNEQFF. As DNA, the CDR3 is TGTGCCAGCAGCCCCCGGTACAATGAGCAGTTCTTC.

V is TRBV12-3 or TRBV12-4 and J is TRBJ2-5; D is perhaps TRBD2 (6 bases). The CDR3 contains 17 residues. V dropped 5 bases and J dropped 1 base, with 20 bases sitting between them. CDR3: CASSPTPPGTVQETQYF. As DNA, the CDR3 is TGTGCCAGCAGTCCTACCCCACCCGGGACTGTCCAAGAGACCCAGTACTTC.

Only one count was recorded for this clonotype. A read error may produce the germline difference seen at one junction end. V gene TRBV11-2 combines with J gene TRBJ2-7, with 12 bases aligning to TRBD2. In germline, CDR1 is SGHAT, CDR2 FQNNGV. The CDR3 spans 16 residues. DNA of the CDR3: TGTGCCAACAGCCTCCCCCTGACTAGCGGGAGTAGGGAGCAGTACTTC. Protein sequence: CANSLPLTSGSREQYF. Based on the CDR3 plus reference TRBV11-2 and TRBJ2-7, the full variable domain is EAGVAQSPRYKIIEKRQSVAFWCNPISGHATLYWYQQILGQGPKLLIQFQNNGVVDDSQLPKDRFSAERLKGVDSTLKIQPAKLEDSAVYLCANSLPLTSGSREQYFGPGTRLTVT.